The sequence of this T cell receptor (beta chain) was determined in a study of blood T cell repertoires in COVID-19. The overall study: Sources were T cells, B-cell-depleted T cells, or PBMCs; the material itself was cDNA or gDNA.

V lost 10 bases and J lost 5; bases outside the gene matches: 20. This CDR3 has 17 residues. Germline V gives CDR1 MGHDK, CDR2 SYGVNS. Sequenced by immunoSEQ multiplex PCR; TCRdb stores in-frame clones only, minus some. This sample carries around 280,000 clones, around 88% of them seen once, and the ten largest clones take over 2%. Sequencing used peripheral blood. The gene calls are TRBV25-1 and TRBJ1-2, with 9 nucleotides matching TRBD1. The sequence was obtained from a woman aged 25 to 39 who had recovered from COVID-19. The CDR3 DNA reads TGTGCCAACTCCGACGGGACAGGGAGAGGGTCATGGTATGGCTACACCTTC. Translation: CANSDGTGRGSWYGYTF.